The following is a T cell receptor beta chain sequence with its context. The V gene lost 5 bases and the J gene lost 3 bases, with 10 bases spanning the gap. CDR3 length: 13 amino acids. Germline CDR1 PRHDT, CDR2 FYEKMQ (reference sequence). The sample belongs to a study of blood T cell repertoires in COVID-19. Turning to the study itself: Samples representing acute and convalescent COVID-19 were sourced from the United States, Italy and Spain. Sample material is recorded as cDNA or gDNA derived from T cells, B-cell-depleted T cells, or PBMCs.

Original processing methods: Estimates of nucleated cell counts were drawn from the amplification of reference gene primers. Using immunoSEQ multiplex PCR, the repertoire was profiled, and TCRdb retains in-frame clones only, with some absent. The DNA was the basis for D and trimming; V, J and clone size are from that table. The table includes 50,000 to 80,000 clones, approximately 90% detected once. Sequencing used peripheral blood. The receptor was derived from a woman over 75 with active COVID-19. The V and J genes are TRBV13 and TRBJ2-5, with D possibly being TRBD1 (6 bases). In DNA, the CDR3 is TGTGCCAGCAGCCTCGGACAGAAAGAGACCCAGTACTTC. Residues: CASSLGQKETQYF.